Presented here are 13 T cell receptor beta chains from one specimen sequenced in a study of CD8+ T cells in alopecia areata. Regarding treatment: oral pan-JAK inhibitor, 5-10 mg twice daily. Investigators isolated RNA and reverse transcribed it into cDNA to act as the sequencing template. Assay: immunoSEQ multiplex PCR; the TCRdb copy retains only in-frame clones and omits some. This table holds more than 150,000 clones, about 47% found once. The starting material was CD8+ T cells sorted from blood, obtained between weeks 51 and 54, from a patient treated with tofacitinib. The receptors come from a human donor with alopecia areata.

V and J are TRBV4-2 and TRBJ2-1; a weak D match, TRBD2 (5 bases). The V end was cut by 3 bases, the J end by 5 bases, with 11 bases between. Germline CDR1 is LGHNA and CDR2 is YNFKEQ. The length of the CDR3 is 14 residues. CDR3: CASSQRGLDNEQFF. The CDR3 DNA reads TGTGCCAGCAGCCAGCGAGGACTGGACAATGAGCAGTTCTTC.

V usage is TRBV9 and J usage is TRBJ2-2, with TRBD2 matching over 7 bases. Germline V gene sequence: CDR1 SGDLS, CDR2 YYNGEE. The CDR3 runs 16 residues. V shed 3 bases and J 6 bases; nucleotides not matched to a gene: 11. For the CDR3, the DNA is TGTGCCAGCAGCGCGCGACTAGCCGAGCGGGCCGGGGAGCTGTTTTTT. It encodes CASSARLAERAGELFF. Together with reference TRBV9 and TRBJ2-2, the CDR3 gives the full variable domain: DSGVTQTPKHLITATGQRVTLRCSPRSGDLSVYWYQQSLDQGLQFLIQYYNGEERAKGNILERFSAQQFPDLHSELNLSSLELGDSALYFCASSARLAERAGELFFGEGSRLTVL.

The genes are TRBV2 and TRBJ2-3; tentative D call: TRBD2 (5 bases). Germline V gene sequence: CDR1 SNHLY, CDR2 FYNNEI. The CDR3 length is 13 residues. V dropped 7 bases and J dropped 3 bases, with 11 bases sitting between them. The CDR3 DNA sequence: TGTGCCAGCATCGGGGTTCTGACAGATACGCAGTATTTT. It yields the protein CASIGVLTDTQYF. Using reference TRBV2 and TRBJ2-3 for the parts outside the CDR3, the full variable domain is EPEVTQTPSHQVTQMGQEVILRCVPISNHLYFYWYRQILGQKVEFLVSFYNNEISEKSEIFDDQFSVERPDGSNFTLKIRSTKLEDSAMYFCASIGVLTDTQYFGPGTRLTVL.

V usage is TRBV6-5 and J usage is TRBJ1-2, with D uncertain. From germline, CDR1 is MNHEY and CDR2 SVGAGI. This CDR3 has 14 amino acids. V was shortened by 0 bases and J by 3 bases, with 8 bases between the two germline ends. The CDR3 loop is CASSYSGTDYGYTF. The CDR3 region has the DNA TGTGCCAGCAGTTACTCTGGAACAGACTATGGCTACACCTTC.

The chain carries TRBV13 and TRBJ1-6; D is unclear. The CDR3 consists of 17 residues. The germline V gene encodes CDR1 PRHDT and CDR2 FYEKMQ (reference sequence). V lost 4 bases and J 1 base, leaving 14 bases between the germline ends. CDR3 protein: CASSSGPIDSYNSPLHF. Written as DNA, the CDR3 is TGTGCCAGCAGCTCGGGCCCGATTGATTCCTATAATTCACCCCTCCACTTT.

On this clone itself: The junction and the germline gene differ at one end; a read error may be behind it. This rearrangement joins TRBV5-1 to TRBJ2-5, with 7 bases lining up with TRBD1. The J call is uncertain, as TRBJ2-7 better fits the DNA end. CDR3 size: 12 residues. Germline V gives CDR1 SGHRS, CDR2 YFSETQ. The CDR3 reads CASSSYRGEQYF. The CDR3 DNA reads as TGTGCCAGCAGCTCGTACAGGGGCGAGCAGTACTTC.

This clone was counted between two and nine times. The chain links TRBV6-4 to TRBJ2-1; 11 bases align to TRBD2. The CDR3 has 16 amino acids. V gave up 0 bases and J gave up 9 bases; unmatched junction bases: 7. CDR1 and CDR2 (germline): MRHNA, SNTAGT. The chain's CDR3 is CASSDSVAGGPREQFF. CDR3 sequence (DNA): TGTGCCAGCAGTGACTCGGTAGCGGGGGGGCCCCGTGAGCAGTTCTTC.

The rearrangement uses TRBV5-4 and TRBJ2-5; unclear D gene. Per germline, CDR1 SGHNT and CDR2 YYREEE (reference sequence). The V end was cut by 0 bases, the J end by 1 base, with 7 bases between. The CDR3 has 14 amino acids. CDR3 in amino acids: CASSLGKGQETQYF. Here the CDR3 DNA reads TGTGCCAGCAGCTTGGGTAAGGGCCAAGAGACCCAGTACTTC.

The CDR3 protein is CASSGGQSNQPQHF. The CDR3 coding sequence is TGTGCCAGCAGCGGGGGACAAAGCAATCAGCCCCAGCATTTT. The chain has TRBV7-2 and TRBJ1-5; D is perhaps TRBD1 (6 bases). The CDR3 is 14 residues long. Trimming took 5 bases from V and 1 from J, leaving 9 bases between them. Germline CDR1 reads SGHTA; CDR2 reads FQGNSA.

Concerning this clone itself: This sample also contains other DNA sequences that code for the same CDR3. This rearrangement joins TRBV5-1 to TRBJ1-5; D gene unclear. Germline CDR1 SGHRS, CDR2 YFSETQ. Trimming pared 0 bases from V and 4 bases from J, leaving 5 bases between. This CDR3 has 13 residues. DNA for the CDR3: TGCGCCAGCAGCTTGGCCGGGAATCAGCCCCAGCATTTT. This gives the protein CASSLAGNQPQHF.

The genes are TRBV30 and TRBJ2-1, with unresolved D. The CDR3 contains 10 residues. Germline-derived CDR1 and CDR2 are GTSNPN and SVGIG (reference sequence). V lost 5 bases and J lost 9, with 8 bases in between. The CDR3 sequence: CAWAFPEQFF. CDR3 DNA sequence: TGTGCCTGGGCCTTCCCTGAGCAGTTCTTC.

This clone was recorded a few times. V gene TRBV27 combines with J gene TRBJ2-1, with a tentative D call TRBD1 (6 bases). Germline-derived CDR1 and CDR2 are MNHEY and SMNVEV (reference sequence). The CDR3 runs to 14 residues. The V end lost 5 bases, the J end lost 4 bases, and 12 bases lay between the germline ends. The CDR3 bases are TGTGCCAGCAGTCGGACCACAGGGTACAATGAGCAGTTCTTC. It specifies CASSRTTGYNEQFF.

This rearrangement joins TRBV19 to TRBJ2-7; D remains unclear. V was trimmed by 2 bases and J by 3 bases, leaving 5 bases between them. The CDR3 consists of 12 residues. In germline, CDR1 is LNHDA, CDR2 SQIVND (reference sequence). In DNA, the CDR3 is TGTGCCAGTAGTATAAAAGGCTACGAGCAGTACTTC. Its translation is CASSIKGYEQYF.